The sequence of this TCR beta chain was determined in a study of blood T cell repertoires in COVID-19. Study as a whole: Acute-phase and convalescent COVID-19 samples originated in the United States, Italy and Spain. PBMCs, B-cell-depleted T cells, or T cells provided the cDNA or gDNA that made up the material.

Those enrolled in Seattle joined during active infection and were followed longitudinally afterward. Authors' processing steps: The authors estimated nucleated cell counts from reference gene primer amplification. Clones were read by immunoSEQ multiplex PCR, and TCRdb kept only the in-frame ones, dropping some. Clone size and the V and J calls come from that table; the DNA yielded D and trimming. The sample contains 200,000 or so clones, approximately 80% of which appear only once. The J segment lost 5 bases and the V segment lost 4 bases, leaving 6 bases of the junction unmatched. This CDR3 is 15 amino acids long. Looked up from germline, CDR1 is MGHRA and CDR2 is YSYEKL.

This TCR was sampled from a woman aged 80 or older with COVID-19, enrolled during active disease. The specimen sequenced was peripheral blood. The chain combines TRBV4-1 with TRBJ2-2; TRBD1 agrees at 8 bases. The CDR3 sequence: CASSLDRVKTGELFF. As DNA, the CDR3 is TGCGCCAGCAGCCTGGACAGGGTAAAGACCGGGGAGCTGTTTTTT.